Given below is one TCR beta chain in context. The target antigen is unknown. No culture step preceded sequencing of the ex vivo isolated memory T cells. The record originates from a study of CD4 T cell repertoires in COVID-19. Study-level information: After less than 12 days of IL-2 expansion, CFSE-low cells were relabeled and restimulated with other coronavirus spikes. Study-wide findings and caveats: Suggested intraclonal diversification: top SARS-CoV-2-reactive clonotypes appeared in two or three memory subsets.

Clones were read by immunoSEQ multiplex PCR, and TCRdb kept only the in-frame ones, dropping some. Here the sample spans over 75,000 clones, about 80% being singletons. CDR1 is MDHEN, CDR2 SYDVKM, per germline. Trimming cost V 3 bases and J 5 bases, with 10 bases left between them. The CDR3 covers 14 residues. Source: CD4+ T cells from peripheral blood, taken after recovery from COVID-19. This TCR derives from a human donor who had COVID-19. The chain uses TRBV28 and TRBJ2-2; D gene ambiguous. CDR3 protein: CASSFGSVTGELFF. CDR3 coding DNA: TGTGCCAGCAGTTTTGGTTCTGTGACCGGGGAGCTGTTTTTT.